This T cell receptor (beta chain) was profiled in a study of neurological immune-mediated disorders. V lost 4 bases and J 5 bases, leaving 9 bases between the germline ends. This CDR3 region has 13 residues. CDR1 and CDR2 from the germline V gene are SGHRS and YFSETQ. As for time point: technical triplicate 1. Source material was 2 million unsorted PBMCs, stored at -80 °C in RNAlater. The table lists this clonotype with many counts. TCRdb re-called the 5' RACE reads through MiXCR, storing one row per CDR3 protein. The table lists about 36,000 distinct CDR3 sequences, roughly 11% of them singletons, with roughly 4% in the top ten.

V and J are TRBV5-1 and TRBJ2-2; D may be TRBD1 (6 bases). The receptor comes from a man aged 60 to 69 with HTLV-1-associated myelopathy (HAM/TSP). Sequenced input: PBMCs. The CDR3 DNA is TGCGCCAGCAGCGTACAGGGTACCGGGGAGCTGTTTTTT. Amino acids: CASSVQGTGELFF. Using reference TRBV5-1 and TRBJ2-2 for the parts outside the CDR3, the full variable domain is KAGVTQTPRYLIKTRGQQVTLSCSPISGHRSVSWYQQTPGQGLQFLFEYFSETQRNKGNFPGRFSGRQFSNSRSEMNVSTLELGDSALYLCASSVQGTGELFFGEGSRLTVL.